Each of the 19 T cell receptor beta chains below was sequenced from the same sample in a study of T-cell reconstitution after alpha-beta-depleted transplantation in children. Unique molecular identifiers featured in how the TCRbeta library was prepared. Each CDR3 protein is one row after TCRdb ran MiXCR on the PCR reads. This table holds approximately 590,000 distinct CDR3 sequences, 8% to 11% found once. Specimen: PBMCs from the stem cell graft donor, collected from the stem cell graft. All receptors derive from a human donor who donated a stem cell graft to a child with acute myeloid leukemia.

J is TRBJ2-2 and V is TRBV25-1, with unresolved D. The CDR3 has 12 amino acids. Trimming left V 2 bases short and J 8 bases short, with 6 bases between. The germline gives CDR1 MGHDK, CDR2 SYGVNS. Here the CDR3 DNA reads TGTGCCAGCAGTGAAAGCCGAGGGGAGCTGTTTTTT. Translating it yields CASSESRGELFF. Full variable domain (missing parts from reference TRBV25-1 and TRBJ2-2): EADIYQTPRYLVIGTGKKITLECSQTMGHDKMYWYQQDPGMELHLIHYSYGVNSTEKGDLSSESTVSRIRTEHFPLTLESARPSHTSQYLCASSESRGELFFGEGSRLTVL.

This clonotype was observed a handful of times. The rearrangement uses TRBV7-2 and TRBJ2-1; D is perhaps TRBD2 (6 bases). With 5 bases removed from V and 4 bases from J, the gap between germline ends came to 18 bases. CDR3 length: 16 residues. Germline values: CDR1 SGHTA, CDR2 FQGNSA. CDR3 nucleotide sequence: TGTGCCAGCAGCCCTAGGGTAGCGGAGGGGTACAATGAGCAGTTCTTC. It codes for CASSPRVAEGYNEQFF.

Notes on this clonotype: A read error may be the cause here, since a much bigger clone is one base away. The CDR3 bases are TGTGCCAGCAGTTTCGACAGGGGCAATCAGCCCCAGTATTTT. Protein sequence: CASSFDRGNQPQYF. The chain recombines TRBV2 with TRBJ1-5, with 8 nucleotides matching TRBD1. The J call may be faulty, since TRBJ2-3 better matches the DNA end. This CDR3 has 14 residues. Per germline, CDR1 SNHLY and CDR2 FYNNEI.

The V gene is TRBV5-1, the J gene TRBJ2-5; either TRBD1 or TRBD2 may supply D (5 bases each). Per germline, CDR1 SGHRS and CDR2 YFSETQ. The ends were cut back, 7 bases at V and 2 bases at J, with 12 bases in the middle. The CDR3 is 13 amino acids. This CDR3 is CASQIGAQETQYF. CDR3 DNA sequence: TGCGCCAGCCAGATCGGGGCACAAGAGACCCAGTACTTC.

This clonotype was picked up a small number of times. The rearrangement links TRBV7-2 to TRBJ1-1, with no clear D. The CDR3 loop spans 14 amino acids. V was clipped by 7 bases and J by 1 base, with 13 bases between them. The germline CDR1 and CDR2 sequences are SGHTA and FQGNSA. Written as DNA, the CDR3 is TGTGCCAGCACCTACACGGTGACGAACACTGAAGCTTTCTTT. Translating it yields CASTYTVTNTEAFF.

This chain uses TRBV10-3 with TRBJ2-5; TRBD1 or TRBD2 may be the D gene (5 bases each). Looked up from germline, CDR1 is ENHRY and CDR2 is SYGVKD. The CDR3 loop spans 14 amino acids. Deletions cut 5 bases from V and 5 bases from J, with 15 bases between. The CDR3 DNA reads TGTGCCATCAGTCCGGGACGCTCGTTGGAGACCCAGTACTTC. This gives the protein CAISPGRSLETQYF.

This clonotype was picked up many times. The chain joins TRBV6-1 to TRBJ2-1; 11 bases are a match to TRBD1. V shed 4 bases and J 7 bases; nucleotides not matched to a gene: 6. The CDR3 has 15 amino acids. CDR1 is MNHNS and CDR2 is SASEGT in the germline V gene. CDR3 sequence reads: CASSVDRGRSNEQFF. Written as DNA, the CDR3 is TGTGCCAGCAGTGTGGACAGGGGGCGTTCAAATGAGCAGTTCTTC.

V gene TRBV20-1 combines with J gene TRBJ2-7; maybe TRBD2 (6 bases). Between the trimmed V and J ends, which lost 0 bases and 1 base, there was a span of 13 bases. The CDR3 spans 15 residues. Germline CDR1 and CDR2: DFQATT and SNEGSKA (reference sequence). The CDR3 DNA sequence: TGCAGTGCTAGAGAGGAGGGACGGAATTCCTACGAGCAGTACTTC. The encoded protein is CSAREEGRNSYEQYF.

This clonotype was recorded many times. This chain links TRBV7-3 with TRBJ2-1; perhaps TRBD2 as D (6 bases). V lost 0 bases, J lost 8 bases, and 8 bases lay in between. Germline loops: CDR1 SGHTA, CDR2 FQGTGA. The CDR3 totals 13 residues. The DNA of the CDR3 is TGTGCCAGCAGCTTAACGACTAGTGATGAGCAGTTCTTC. It translates to CASSLTTSDEQFF.

The table lists this clonotype with a few counts. The chain recombines TRBV6-2 or TRBV6-3 with TRBJ1-1; D gene unclear. From germline, CDR1 is MNHEY and CDR2 SVGEGT. This CDR3 is built from 13 residues. V shed 6 bases and J shed 4 bases, with 12 bases lying between them. The CDR3 sequence is CASREETRTEAFF. For the CDR3, the DNA is TGTGCCAGCAGAGAGGAGACGCGCACTGAAGCTTTCTTT.

This CDR3 is CASSSIAGGSTDTQYF. DNA of the CDR3: TGTGCCAGCAGCTCAATAGCGGGAGGTAGCACAGATACGCAGTATTTT. The rearrangement joins TRBV11-2 to TRBJ2-3; 10 bases agree with TRBD2. The length of the CDR3 is 16 residues. V trimming: 4 bases; J trimming: 0 bases; junction bases outside the gene matches: 4. Germline V gene data show CDR1 as SGHAT and CDR2 as FQNNGV.

This clonotype was seen a few times. V is TRBV28 and J is TRBJ1-5; 7 nucleotides align to TRBD1. There are 15 residues in the CDR3. Germline CDR1 is MDHEN and CDR2 is SYDVKM. V gave up 3 bases and J gave up 3 bases; unmatched junction bases: 5. The CDR3 spells CASSFVTGFNQPQHF. CDR3 coding DNA: TGTGCCAGCAGTTTTGTGACAGGGTTCAATCAGCCCCAGCATTTT.

This clonotype was detected ten times or more. The J gene is TRBJ2-7, the V gene TRBV5-1; tentatively, D is TRBD2 (6 bases). The V end was cut by 4 bases, the J end by 5 bases, with 28 bases between. This CDR3 contains 18 residues. Germline CDR1 reads SGHRS; CDR2 reads YFSETQ. The CDR3 is CASSGLTEMGLLPDEQYF. CDR3 sequence (DNA): TGCGCCAGCAGCGGACTGACCGAAATGGGACTCCTCCCCGACGAGCAGTACTTC.

V and J are TRBV6-2 or TRBV6-3 and TRBJ2-7; 11 bases are shared with TRBD2. Trimming at V came to 10 bases and at J to 3 bases, leaving 5 bases not matched to a gene. The CDR3 totals 13 residues. Germline loops: CDR1 MNHEY, CDR2 SVGEGT. The CDR3: CATQGLAVYEQYF. The CDR3 DNA is TGTGCCACCCAGGGACTAGCGGTCTACGAGCAGTACTTC.

This clonotype was found a few times. The chain recombines TRBV20-1 with TRBJ2-1; tentatively, D is TRBD2 (6 bases). The CDR3 totals 11 residues. V lost 6 bases and J lost 9, with 12 bases in between. Germline V lookup: CDR1 DFQATT, CDR2 SNEGSKA (reference sequence). The CDR3 is CSAPLGGEQFF. The CDR3, as DNA: TGCAGTGCCCCACTCGGGGGTGAGCAGTTCTTC.

The gene calls are TRBV2 and TRBJ2-7; 11 positions match TRBD2. This CDR3 is built from 18 residues. Germline CDR1 reads SNHLY; CDR2 reads FYNNEI. CDR3: CTLCSYLTSGRVIYEQYF. The CDR3 coding sequence is TGTACCCTCTGTTCCTATTTAACTAGCGGGAGAGTTATCTACGAGCAGTACTTC. Looking up the rest from reference TRBV2 and TRBJ2-7 gives the full variable domain: EPEVTQTPSHQVTQMGQEVILRCVPISNHLYFYWYRQILGQKVEFLVSFYNNEISEKSEIFDDQFSVERPDGSNFTLKIRSTKLEDSAMYFCTLCSYLTSGRVIYEQYFGPGTRLTVT.

In its sample, this clonotype was seen a few times. The rearrangement uses TRBV20-1 and TRBJ2-2, with 9 bases matching TRBD2. Germline CDR1 reads DFQATT; CDR2 reads SNEGSKA (reference sequence). V lost 3 bases and J lost 2; bases outside the gene matches: 7. The CDR3 covers 16 residues. The CDR3 DNA reads as TGCAGTGCTAGGCCCCCGGGACTAGCAAACACCGGGGAGCTGTTTTTT. Amino acid sequence: CSARPPGLANTGELFF.

This clonotype showed up just a few times. The chain employs TRBV20-1 and TRBJ2-2; 8 nucleotides agree with TRBD1. V trimming: 6 bases; J trimming: 4 bases; junction bases outside the gene matches: 10. The CDR3 consists of 15 residues. The germline gives CDR1 DFQATT, CDR2 SNEGSKA (reference sequence). CDR3 DNA sequence: TGCAGTGCCATCGGACAGGGTGGGAGCACCGGGGAGCTGTTTTTT. The encoded protein is CSAIGQGGSTGELFF.

This clonotype appeared a few times. The chain joins TRBV12-5 to TRBJ2-3; D remains ambiguous. Trimming took off 7 bases at V and 2 bases at J, with 13 bases between the two ends. Germline assignment: CDR1 LGHNT and CDR2 FRNRAP. This CDR3 region has 14 residues. This CDR3 reads CASVGLIHTDTQYF. CDR3 bases: TGTGCTAGTGTTGGGCTGATCCACACAGATACGCAGTATTTT.